These 8 T cell receptor beta chains were all obtained from the same sample, sequenced in a study of tissue T cells after allogeneic stem cell transplantation. This sample's time point: mouse harvest day 7 after allogeneic transplant. The graft held 10^6 splenic CD5+ T cells and 10^7 T-cell-depleted bone marrow cells. Libraries were prepared by immunoSEQ multiplex PCR; TCRdb keeps only in-frame clonotypes and omits some of them. The sample records about 2,000 clones, about half being singletons. Sequencing was done on a sample of spleen. The source of these receptors is a female BALB/c mouse given C57BL/6 T cells with graft-versus-host disease after an allogeneic hematopoietic cell transplant.

Comments on this clone: Mouse gene names apply. The CDR3 goes on 1 residue after the read ends, and that part is filled in from the germline J gene. The rearrangement links TRBV26 to TRBJ2-4; 10 nucleotides align to TRBD2. The CDR3 is made up of 14 amino acids. Per germline, CDR1 KGHPV and CDR2 FQNQEV (reference sequence). Trimming took 4 bases from V and 5 from J; bases not matched to a gene: 3. CDR3 DNA (partial): TGTGCCAGCAGTCCGGACTGGGGGTTAAACACCTTGTAC. Protein product: CASSPDWGLNTLY. The whole CDR3 sequence reads CASSPDWGLNTLYF. The full variable domain, in which reference TRBV26 and TRBJ2-4 provide the parts outside the CDR3, is NSKVIQTPRYLVKGQGQKAKMRCIPEKGHPVVFWYQQNKNNEFKFLINFQNQEVLQQIDMTEKRFSAECPSNSPCSLEIQSSEAGDSALYLCASSPDWGLNTLYFGAGTRLSVL.

This clone appeared a few times. Gene and germline names: mouse. The CDR3 end falls 1 residue outside the read, so it is completed with the germline J gene. The V gene is TRBV16, the J gene TRBJ1-3, with 7 bases aligning to TRBD1. This CDR3 contains 14 residues. CDR1 and CDR2 from the germline V gene are SGHSA and FRNQAP. V dropped 5 bases and J dropped 4; count of bases not matched to a gene: 5. The CDR3 region is CASSPTGTGNTLYF. Partial CDR3 DNA: TGTGCAAGCAGCCCGACAGGGACCGGAAATACGCTCTAT.

As concerns this clone: Mouse names are used for the genes. Read data end 1 residue before the CDR3 end; the end is taken from the germline J gene. The genes are TRBV5 and TRBJ1-1, with D possibly being TRBD1 (5 bases). The CDR3 extends over 11 amino acids. Germline loops: CDR1 LGHNA, CDR2 YNLKQL (reference sequence). The V end was cut by 1 base, the J end by 11 bases, with 8 bases between. Here the CDR3 reads CASSQGGDVFF. CDR3 DNA (partial): TGTGCCAGCAGCCAAGGGGGGGACGTCTTC.

Notes on this clone: Gene names are mouse gene names. The read terminates 1 residue ahead of where the CDR3 ends, so the germline J gene completes it. The chain couples TRBV16 to TRBJ2-4; 12 bases fit TRBD2. The CDR3 has 15 amino acids. Per germline, CDR1 SGHSA and CDR2 FRNQAP. J gave up 10 bases and V 1 base, and 6 bases lay outside the gene matches. Partial CDR3 DNA: TGTGCAAGCAGCTTAGGAGGACTGGGGGGGGGCCCCTTGTAC. This sequence encodes CASSLGGLGGGPLY. The whole CDR3 protein is CASSLGGLGGGPLYF.

Regarding this clone: Here the gene names and germline are mouse. The sequenced fragment ends 1 residue before the CDR3 boundary, so the rest is inferred from the germline J gene. V gene TRBV12-1 combines with J gene TRBJ2-7, with 8 bases that match TRBD1. Per germline, CDR1 SGHSN and CDR2 HYEKVE. Unmatched junction bases numbered 1, after V lost 0 bases and J lost 4 bases. CDR3 size: 13 residues. The CDR3 loop reads CASSLTGGYEQYF. The covered CDR3 bases are TGTGCCAGCTCTCTCACAGGGGGATATGAACAGTAC.

With regard to this clone: Mouse gene names apply. The read terminates 1 residue before the CDR3 end, so the remaining end is supplied by the germline J gene. The genes are TRBV19 and TRBJ1-6; D unresolved. TRBJ1-6 has ORF status, its function being uncertain. The CDR3 totals 13 residues. Trimming shortened V by 1 base and J by 7 bases, and 6 bases separated the two germline ends. Germline V gives CDR1 FNHDT, CDR2 SITEND (reference sequence). This chain's CDR3 is CASSIKWNSPLYF. The DNA read from the CDR3 is TGTGCCAGCAGTATAAAGTGGAATTCGCCCCTCTAC.

A word on this clone: Mouse gene names and germline throughout. The read stops 1 residue short of the end of the CDR3; the missing end is completed from the germline J gene. The chain recombines TRBV16 with TRBJ2-5; D unresolved. This CDR3 is 13 amino acids long. Germline lookup yields CDR1 SGHSA and CDR2 FRNQAP. Trimming left V 4 bases short and J 3 bases short, with 8 bases between. The CDR3: CASSWEQQDTQYF. Incomplete CDR3 DNA: TGTGCAAGCAGCTGGGAACAACAAGACACCCAGTAC.

A few counts support this clone. Gene and germline names: mouse. The CDR3 goes on 1 residue after the read ends, and that part is filled in from the germline J gene. The V and J genes are TRBV23 and TRBJ2-7; the table calls TRBD2, which could not be checked here. The CDR3 loop spans 13 amino acids. The germline V gene encodes CDR1 KGHTA and CDR2 FQNQQP. The CDR3 region is CSSSHGWGGEQYF. The CDR3 bases that were read are TGCTCCAGCAGTCACGGCTGGGGGGGCGAACAGTAC. The whole variable domain, filled in from reference TRBV23 and TRBJ2-7, reads DAAVTQKPRYLIKMKGQEAEMKCIPEKGHTAVFWYQQKQSKELKFLIYFQNQQPLDQIDMVKERFSAVCPSSSLCSLGIRTCEAEDSALYLCSSSHGWGGEQYFGPGTRLTVL.